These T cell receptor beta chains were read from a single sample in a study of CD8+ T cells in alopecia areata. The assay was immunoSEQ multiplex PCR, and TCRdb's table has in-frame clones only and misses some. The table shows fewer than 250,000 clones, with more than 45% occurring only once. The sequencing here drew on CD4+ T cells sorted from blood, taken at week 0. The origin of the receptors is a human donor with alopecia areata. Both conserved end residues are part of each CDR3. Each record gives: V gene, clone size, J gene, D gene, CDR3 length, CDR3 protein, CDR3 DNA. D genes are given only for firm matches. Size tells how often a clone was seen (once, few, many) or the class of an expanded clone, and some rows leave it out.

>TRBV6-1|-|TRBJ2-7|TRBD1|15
CASSTGQGETYEQYF
TGTGCCAGCAGCACCGGACAGGGGGAAACCTACGAGCAGTACTTC
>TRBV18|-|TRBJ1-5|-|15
CASSPTGYGNQPQHF
TGTGCCAGCTCACCGACGGGGTATGGGAATCAGCCCCAGCATTTT
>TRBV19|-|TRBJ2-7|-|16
CASSFGRTRNPSEQYF
TGTGCCAGTAGTTTTGGTCGGACACGGAACCCTAGTGAGCAGTACTTC
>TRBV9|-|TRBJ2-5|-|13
CASSVDAGETQYF
TGTGCCAGCAGCGTAGATGCAGGAGAGACCCAGTACTTC
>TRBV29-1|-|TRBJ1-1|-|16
CSVEDLRVSENTEAFF
TGCAGCGTTGAAGATCTTCGGGTTAGTGAAAACACTGAAGCTTTCTTT
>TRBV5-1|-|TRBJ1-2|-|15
CASSLAVRETNGYTF
TGCGCCAGCAGCTTGGCCGTAAGGGAGACTAATGGCTACACCTTC
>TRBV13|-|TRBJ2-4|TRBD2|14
CASSLGLTGGIQYF
TGTGCCAGCAGCTTAGGACTAACGGGGGGCATTCAGTACTTC
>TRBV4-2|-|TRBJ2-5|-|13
CASSLRWAETQYF
TGTGCCAGCAGCCTCCGCTGGGCCGAGACCCAGTACTTC
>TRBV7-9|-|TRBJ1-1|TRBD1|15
CASSSLQGRNTEAFF
TGTGCCAGCAGCTCGTTACAGGGGCGAAACACTGAAGCTTTCTTT
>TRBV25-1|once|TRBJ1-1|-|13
CASSEMRDTEAFF
TGTGCCAGCAGTGAAATGAGGGACACTGAAGCTTTCTTT
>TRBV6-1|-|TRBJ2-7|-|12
CASSPPTYEQYF
TGTGCCAGCAGTCCCCCGACCTACGAGCAGTACTTC
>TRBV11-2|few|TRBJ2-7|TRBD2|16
CASSLASGIWSYEQYF
TGTGCCAGCAGCTTAGCTAGCGGGATTTGGTCCTACGAGCAGTACTTC
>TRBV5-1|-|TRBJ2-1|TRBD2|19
CASSREPGRALVTYNEQFF
TGCGCCAGCAGTCGCGAGCCCGGGAGGGCCCTCGTAACCTACAATGAGCAGTTCTTC
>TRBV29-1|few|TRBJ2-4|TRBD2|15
CSVQRLAADKNIQYF
TGCAGCGTGCAGAGACTAGCGGCCGACAAAAACATTCAGTACTTC
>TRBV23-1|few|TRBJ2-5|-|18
CASSTWDFRSLLVETQYF
TGCGCCAGCAGTACTTGGGACTTTAGGTCGCTTTTGGTTGAGACCCAGTACTTC
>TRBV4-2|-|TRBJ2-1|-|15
CASSQGQGYHNEQFF
TGTGCCAGCAGCCAAGGGCAGGGGTACCACAATGAGCAGTTCTTC
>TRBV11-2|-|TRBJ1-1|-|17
CASSWLGGGTLNTEAFF
TGTGCCAGCAGCTGGTTAGGAGGGGGGACTCTGAACACTGAAGCTTTCTTT
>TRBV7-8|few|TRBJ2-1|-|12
CASSLEETRVFF
TGTGCCAGCAGCTTAGAGGAGACTAGAGTTTTCTTC
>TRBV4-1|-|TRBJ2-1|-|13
CASSQGLLNEQFF
TGCGCCAGCAGCCAAGGGCTCCTCAATGAGCAGTTCTTC
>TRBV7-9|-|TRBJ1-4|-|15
CASSLADIVGEKLFF
TGTGCCAGCAGCTTAGCAGACATCGTCGGTGAAAAACTGTTTTTT
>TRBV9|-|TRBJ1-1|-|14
CASSEGWMNTEAFF
TGTGCCAGCAGCGAGGGGTGGATGAACACTGAAGCTTTCTTT
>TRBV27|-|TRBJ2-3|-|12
CASSRDTDTQYF
TGTGCCAGCAGCCGTGACACAGATACGCAGTATTTT
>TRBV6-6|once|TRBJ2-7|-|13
CASSYAGTHEQYF
TGTGCCAGCAGTTACGCCGGGACCCACGAGCAGTACTTC
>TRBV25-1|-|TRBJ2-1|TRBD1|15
CASSEWTGGWGEQFF
TGTGCCAGCAGTGAATGGACAGGGGGCTGGGGTGAGCAGTTCTTC
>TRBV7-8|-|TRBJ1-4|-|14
CASSLWMANEKLFF
TGTGCCAGCAGCTTATGGATGGCTAATGAAAAACTGTTTTTT
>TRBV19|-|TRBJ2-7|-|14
CASRPGTVSYEQYF
TGTGCCAGTAGGCCCGGGACGGTCTCCTACGAGCAGTACTTC
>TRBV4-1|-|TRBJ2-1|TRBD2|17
CASSQDGTSGFYNEQFF
TGCGCCAGCAGCCAAGATGGGACTAGCGGATTTTACAATGAGCAGTTCTTC
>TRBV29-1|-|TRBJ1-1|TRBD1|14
CSVGGAGGNTEAFF
TGCAGCGTGGGAGGAGCAGGGGGAAACACTGAAGCTTTCTTT
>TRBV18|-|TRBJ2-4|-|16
CASSPGGQVGKNIQYF
TGTGCCAGCTCACCAGGAGGGCAGGTTGGCAAAAACATTCAGTACTTC
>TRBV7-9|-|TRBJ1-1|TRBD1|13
CASSRSTGIEAFF
TGTGCCAGCAGCCGGTCGACAGGGATTGAAGCTTTCTTT
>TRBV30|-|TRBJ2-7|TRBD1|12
CAWSRQGYEQYF
TGTGCCTGGAGCCGACAGGGTTACGAGCAGTACTTC
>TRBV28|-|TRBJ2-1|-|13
CASIHRLGEEQFF
TGTGCCAGCATCCACCGTCTGGGGGAAGAGCAGTTCTTC
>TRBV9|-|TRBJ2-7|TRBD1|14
CASSARQGTYEQYF
TGTGCCAGCAGCGCGAGACAGGGGACCTACGAGCAGTACTTC
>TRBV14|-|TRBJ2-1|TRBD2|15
CASSQAAGDFNEQFF
TGTGCCAGCAGCCAAGCAGCGGGAGATTTCAATGAGCAGTTCTTC
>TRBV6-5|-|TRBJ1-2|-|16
CASSYQGSPSNYGYTF
TGTGCCAGCAGTTACCAGGGCTCTCCCTCTAACTATGGCTACACCTTC
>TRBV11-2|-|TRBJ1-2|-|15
CASSLNVGRNYGYTF
TGTGCCAGCAGCTTAAATGTGGGGCGGAACTATGGCTACACCTTC
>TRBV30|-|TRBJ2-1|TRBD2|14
CAWTGLAGNNEQFF
TGTGCCTGGACCGGACTAGCGGGAAACAATGAGCAGTTCTTC
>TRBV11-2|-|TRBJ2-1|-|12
CASSWTGNEQFF
TGTGCCAGCAGCTGGACGGGCAATGAGCAGTTCTTC
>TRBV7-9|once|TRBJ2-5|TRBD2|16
CASSLAHVAGQETQYF
TGTGCCAGCAGCTTAGCTCATGTAGCGGGCCAAGAGACCCAGTACTTC
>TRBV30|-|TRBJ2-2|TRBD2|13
CAWSRDYPGELFF
TGTGCCTGGAGCCGGGACTATCCCGGGGAGCTGTTTTTT
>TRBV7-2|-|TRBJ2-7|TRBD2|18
CASSLEGSGGALSYEQYF
TGTGCCAGCAGCTTAGAGGGTAGCGGGGGGGCCCTCAGCTACGAGCAGTACTTC
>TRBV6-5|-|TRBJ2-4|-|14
CASSPGQLKNIQYF
TGTGCCAGCAGCCCCGGACAGCTCAAAAACATTCAGTACTTC
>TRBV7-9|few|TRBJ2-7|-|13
CASSPQGLSEQYF
TGTGCCAGCAGCCCACAGGGTTTAAGCGAGCAGTACTTC
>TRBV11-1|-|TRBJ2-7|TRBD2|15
CASSRQREVPYEQYF
TGTGCCAGCAGCAGACAGCGGGAGGTCCCCTACGAGCAGTACTTC
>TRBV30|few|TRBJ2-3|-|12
CAWSSSGDTQYF
TGTGCCTGGAGCTCCTCCGGAGATACGCAGTATTTT
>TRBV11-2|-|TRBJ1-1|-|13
CASSLAGRGEAFF
TGTGCCAGCAGCTTAGCCGGCCGGGGTGAAGCTTTCTTT
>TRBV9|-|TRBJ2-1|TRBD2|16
CASSVLPAGEYNEQFF
TGTGCCAGCAGCGTCCTCCCGGCGGGGGAATACAATGAGCAGTTCTTC
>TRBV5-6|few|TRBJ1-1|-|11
CASSFQAEAFF
TGTGCCAGCAGCTTTCAGGCTGAAGCTTTCTTT
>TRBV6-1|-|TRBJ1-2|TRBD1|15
CASSGLDRGSYGYTF
TGTGCCAGCAGTGGGTTGGACAGGGGAAGTTATGGCTACACCTTC
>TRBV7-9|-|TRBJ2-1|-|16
CASSLRPSSPNNEQFF
TGTGCCAGCAGCTTACGGCCAAGCTCCCCTAACAATGAGCAGTTCTTC